The clone carrying this T cell receptor beta chain has a handful of counts. What it binds is not known. These data are taken from a study of CD8+ T cells in alopecia areata. Extraction and reverse transcription of RNA yielded cDNA as the sequencing template. Assay used: immunoSEQ multiplex PCR; TCRdb lists only in-frame clones, some missing. The sample consists of under 200,000 clones, just over 65% of them appearing once. With 3 bases removed from V and 0 bases from J, the gap between germline ends came to 9 bases. CDR3 length equals 15 residues. Looked up from germline, CDR1 is SGHAT and CDR2 is FQDESV (reference sequence). Stated treatment: oral pan-JAK inhibitor, 5-10 mg twice daily. Broader study findings: Many expanded lesional clones stayed in scalp and blood while on tofacitinib. Association of baseline CD8+ expansion with response is uncertain owing to one nonresponder.

The chain links TRBV11-1 to TRBJ2-1; TRBD2 might be the D (6 bases). This TCR was recovered from a human donor with alopecia areata. The sequences come from CD4+ T cells sorted from blood, collected at week 4, from a patient treated with tofacitinib. CDR3 amino acids: CASSFGGSSYNEQFF. The DNA of the CDR3 is TGTGCCAGCAGCTTCGGGGGAAGCTCCTACAATGAGCAGTTCTTC.